This is a list of T cell receptor beta chains from one sample in a study of blood T cell repertoires in COVID-19. Clones were read by immunoSEQ multiplex PCR, and TCRdb kept only the in-frame ones, dropping some. The table lists 80,000 to 100,000 clones, about 89% of them singletons. Sequencing was done on a sample of peripheral blood. These receptors all stem from a human donor with active COVID-19. The donor label of this sample is uncertain. Each CDR3 is given with its conserved first and last residue. A D gene is named only where the DNA matches it firmly. Expanded clones get a size class; other rows say once, few or many, or leave the size out.

CDR3 protein	CDR3 DNA	clone size	V gene	J gene	D gene
CASGLDTGGQPQHF	TGTGCTAGTGGTTTGGATACAGGGGGCCAGCCCCAGCATTTT	-	TRBV12-5	TRBJ1-5	TRBD1
CASSDTAVYYGYTF	TGTGCCAGCAGTGACACTGCTGTTTACTATGGCTACACCTTC	-	TRBV6-1	TRBJ1-2	-
CASSKGVPMNTEAFF	TGCGCCAGCAGCAAAGGAGTACCTATGAACACTGAAGCTTTCTTT	-	TRBV5-1	TRBJ1-1	-
CASSSQGSGTEAFF	TGTGCCAGCAGTTCCCAGGGGTCGGGCACTGAAGCTTTCTTT	-	TRBV7-9	TRBJ1-1	-
CASSLRAGLLNTGELFF	TGTGCCAGCAGTTTAAGGGCGGGACTACTGAACACCGGGGAGCTGTTTTTT	-	TRBV27	TRBJ2-2	TRBD2
CASSSGLAGASNNEQFF	TGCGCCAGCAGCTCGGGACTAGCGGGAGCCTCGAACAATGAGCAGTTCTTC	-	TRBV5-1	TRBJ2-1	TRBD2
CASSWRRVGNTEAFF	TGTGCCAGCAGCTGGCGCCGGGTGGGGAACACTGAAGCTTTCTTT	-	TRBV7-9	TRBJ1-1	-
CAWSGTDRQETQYF	TGTGCCTGGAGTGGAACGGACAGACAAGAGACCCAGTACTTC	-	TRBV30	TRBJ2-5	-
CASSLEGTLKKGQYF	TGTGCCAGCAGCTTGGAGGGGACACTTAAAAAAGGCCAGTACTTC	-	TRBV5-4	TRBJ2-4	-
CASSVGTSGGVEQYF	TGCGCCAGCAGCGTTGGGACTAGCGGGGGGGTCGAGCAGTACTTC	once	TRBV5-1	TRBJ2-7	TRBD2
CASSQEVSSYNEQFF	TGTGCCAGCAGCCAAGAGGTCAGCTCCTACAATGAGCAGTTCTTC	-	TRBV4-2	TRBJ2-1	-
CASSLSGGDYGYTF	TGTGCCAGCAGTTTATCGGGGGGAGACTATGGCTACACCTTC	few	TRBV28	TRBJ1-2	-
CASSILPGQGYEQYF	TGTGCCAGCAGCATTCTTCCGGGACAGGGGTACGAGCAGTACTTC	once	TRBV13	TRBJ2-7	TRBD1
CASSPGQGEYGYTF	TGTGCCAGCAGCCCCGGACAGGGGGAGTATGGCTACACCTTC	-	TRBV16	TRBJ1-2	TRBD1
CASSWRGQGFTDTQYF	TGTGCCAGCAGCTGGAGGGGACAGGGATTCACAGATACGCAGTATTTT	-	TRBV5-5	TRBJ2-3	TRBD1
CASSDRLAGYNEQFF	TGTGCCAGCAGTGATCGACTAGCGGGCTACAATGAGCAGTTCTTC	-	TRBV6-1	TRBJ2-1	TRBD2
CASSYRSSGLNEQFF	TGTGCCAGCAGTTACCGGTCTAGCGGTCTGAATGAGCAGTTCTTC	few	TRBV6-2/TRBV6-3	TRBJ2-1	TRBD2
CSVIGQLLSQTAKNIQYF	TGCAGCGTTATAGGACAGCTCCTGTCTCAGACTGCCAAAAACATTCAGTACTTC	-	TRBV29-1	TRBJ2-4	-
CASSRGQGNYGYTF	TGCGCCAGCAGCAGAGGACAGGGGAACTATGGCTACACCTTC	-	TRBV5-1	TRBJ1-2	TRBD1
CASSDARQGVGKNIQYF	TGTGCCAGCAGCGACGCGAGACAAGGGGTGGGCAAAAACATTCAGTACTTC	-	TRBV5-6	TRBJ2-4	-
CASSPGTGPSYEQYF	TGTGCCAGCAGTCCCGGGACAGGGCCTTCCTACGAGCAGTACTTC	-	TRBV27	TRBJ2-7	TRBD1
CASSYSPGYNEQYF	TGTGCCAGCAGTTACTCGCCAGGGTACAACGAGCAGTACTTC	-	TRBV6-6	TRBJ2-7	-
CASSQAPLAGGREQYF	TGTGCCAGCAGCCAAGCCCCCCTAGCGGGGGGCCGGGAGCAGTACTTC	-	TRBV3-1/TRBV3-2	TRBJ2-7	TRBD2
CASREHSGNTIYF	TGTGCCAGCAGGGAGCACTCTGGAAACACCATATATTTT	-	TRBV6-5	TRBJ1-3	-
CASSYSGGRGRETQYF	TGTGCCAGCAGTTACTCGGGGGGCAGGGGGCGGGAGACCCAGTACTTC	-	TRBV6-5	TRBJ2-5	TRBD1
CASSLGLQGAGETQYF	TGTGCCAGCAGCTTAGGTCTACAGGGGGCAGGGGAGACCCAGTACTTC	-	TRBV7-9	TRBJ2-5	TRBD1
CASSPATGGVPAAFF	TGTGCCAGCAGTCCCGCGACAGGGGGCGTGCCGGCCGCTTTCTTT	-	TRBV28	TRBJ1-1	TRBD1
CASSQEAGGTQYF	TGTGCCAGCAGCCAAGAGGCGGGGGGGACCCAGTACTTC	-	TRBV14	TRBJ2-5	TRBD2
CASSPLPSNRQGVTQYF	TGTGCCAGCAGTCCCCTACCCTCCAATCGACAGGGGGTTACGCAGTATTTT	-	TRBV2	TRBJ2-3	TRBD1
CASSDGTNTEQYF	TGCGCCAGCAGTGACGGGACAAATACCGAGCAGTACTTC	medium-sized	TRBV10-1	TRBJ2-7	-
CASSPTTGMGDQPQHF	TGTGCCAGCAGTCCCACCACAGGGATGGGGGATCAGCCCCAGCATTTT	-	TRBV28	TRBJ1-5	-
CATSDRDREQYF	TGTGCCACCAGTGACAGGGACAGAGAGCAGTACTTC	once	TRBV24-1	TRBJ2-7	TRBD1
CASSPRQGRSGANVLTF	TGTGCCAGCTCACCAAGACAGGGCCGGAGTGGGGCCAACGTCCTGACTTTC	-	TRBV18	TRBJ2-6	TRBD1
CASSSGWETQYF	TGTGCCAGCAGCTCAGGGTGGGAGACCCAGTACTTC	-	TRBV11-2	TRBJ2-5	-
CASSLVKRGWTGELFF	TGTGCCAGCAGCTTGGTCAAGCGGGGGTGGACCGGGGAGCTGTTTTTT	-	TRBV13	TRBJ2-2	TRBD2
CASSTSPRDTQYF	TGTGCCAGTAGTACTTCCCCGAGGGATACGCAGTATTTT	-	TRBV19	TRBJ2-3	-
CASSPYDTRRLYGYTF	TGTGCCAGCAGTCCTTACGATACGCGTCGTCTATATGGCTACACCTTC	-	TRBV28	TRBJ1-2	-
CASSAFLPSSYNEQFF	TGTGCCAGCAGTGCATTCTTGCCCAGCTCCTACAATGAGCAGTTCTTC	-	TRBV2	TRBJ2-1	-
CASSFGETQYF	TGTGCCAGCAGTTTCGGGGAGACCCAGTACTTC	-	TRBV2	TRBJ2-5	-
CASSLERTGANVLTF	TGTGCCAGCAGCTTGGAGCGAACTGGGGCCAACGTCCTGACTTTC	once	TRBV5-6	TRBJ2-6	-
CASSLGELTGSNYGYTF	TGTGCCAGCAGTTTAGGGGAACTGACAGGGTCTAACTATGGCTACACCTTC	-	TRBV28	TRBJ1-2	TRBD1
CASSRTEFEGYTF	TGTGCCAGCAGCCGAACGGAGTTTGAAGGCTACACCTTC	-	TRBV5-6	TRBJ1-2	-
CAISPGTGSTDTQYF	TGTGCCATCAGTCCCGGGACAGGGAGCACAGATACGCAGTATTTT	-	TRBV10-3	TRBJ2-3	TRBD1
CASSVGAGEWNEQFF	TGTGCCAGCAGCGTAGGAGCGGGGGAGTGGAATGAGCAGTTCTTC	once	TRBV9	TRBJ2-1	TRBD2
CASSLIGNQETQYF	TGTGCCAGCAGCTTAATCGGGAACCAAGAGACCCAGTACTTC	once	TRBV7-2	TRBJ2-5	-
CSAVNRGKNTF	TGCAGCGCTGTAAACAGGGGGAAGAACACCTTC	-	TRBV29-1	TRBJ1-2	TRBD1
CATSRDLQGGTATNEKLFF	TGTGCCACCAGCAGAGATCTGCAGGGCGGGACTGCAACTAATGAAAAACTGTTTTTT	once	TRBV15	TRBJ1-4	-
CASSLVGTGGSEQYF	TGTGCCAGCAGCTTGGTTGGGACAGGGGGCTCCGAGCAGTACTTC	-	TRBV5-8	TRBJ2-7	TRBD1
CASGGRTGAFDGYTF	TGTGCCAGTGGAGGGAGGACAGGGGCATTTGACGGCTACACCTTC	-	TRBV19	TRBJ1-2	TRBD1
CASSVGTGLYEQYF	TGTGCCAGCAGCGTAGGGACAGGGCTCTACGAGCAGTACTTC	-	TRBV9	TRBJ2-7	TRBD1